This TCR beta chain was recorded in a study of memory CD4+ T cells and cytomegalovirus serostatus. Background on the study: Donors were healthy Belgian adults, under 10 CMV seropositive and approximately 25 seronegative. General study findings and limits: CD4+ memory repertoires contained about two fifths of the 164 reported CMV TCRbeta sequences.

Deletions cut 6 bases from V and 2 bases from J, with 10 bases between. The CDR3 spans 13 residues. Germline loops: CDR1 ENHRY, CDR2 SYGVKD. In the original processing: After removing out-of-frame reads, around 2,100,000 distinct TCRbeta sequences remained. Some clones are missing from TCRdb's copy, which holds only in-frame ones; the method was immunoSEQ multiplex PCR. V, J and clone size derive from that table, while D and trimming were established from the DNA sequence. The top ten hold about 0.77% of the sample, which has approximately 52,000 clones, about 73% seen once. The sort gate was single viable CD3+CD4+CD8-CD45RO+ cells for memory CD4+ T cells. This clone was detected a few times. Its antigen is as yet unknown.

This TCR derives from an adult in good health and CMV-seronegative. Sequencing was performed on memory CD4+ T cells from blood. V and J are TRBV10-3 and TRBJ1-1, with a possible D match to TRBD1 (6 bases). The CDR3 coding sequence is TGTGCCATCAGACGGACAGCCAACACTGAAGCTTTCTTT. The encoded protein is CAIRRTANTEAFF.